The rows below give T cell receptor beta chains drawn from one sample of a study of sequential checkpoint blockade in melanoma. Sequencing was performed with immunoSEQ multiplex PCR; in TCRdb, only in-frame clones are kept and a portion is missing. The data contain tens of thousands of clones, approximately 78% of them singletons. Source: CD8+ T cells sorted from blood (inferred from file names), taken from a patient given nivolumab and ipilimumab in sequence. The origin of the receptors is a human donor with melanoma. Each CDR3 is given with its conserved first and last residue. D genes are given only for firm matches. Some rows mark clone size as missing; the rest say once, few, many or name a class of expanded clone.

clone size,D gene,V gene,J gene,CDR3 DNA,CDR3 protein
-,-,TRBV9,TRBJ2-7,TGTGCCAGCAGCCCCCGGGACTTCTCTGTCCACGAGCAGTACTTC,CASSPRDFSVHEQYF
-,TRBD1,TRBV28,TRBJ1-2,TGTGCCAGCAGTTTATACAGGGGGGGTGGCTACACCTTC,CASSLYRGGGYTF
-,TRBD2,TRBV4-1,TRBJ2-7,TGCGCCAGCAGCCTCAGCGGGAGGGCTACCCACGAGCAGTACTTC,CASSLSGRATHEQYF
-,TRBD2,TRBV13,TRBJ2-1,TGTGCCAGCAGCAGCGGACTAGGAAATGAGCAGTTCTTC,CASSSGLGNEQFF
once,TRBD2,TRBV5-3,TRBJ2-1,TGTGCCAGAAGCTCGGGACTAGCGGGATGTCCGTACAATGAGCAGTTCTTC,CARSSGLAGCPYNEQFF
few,-,TRBV6-1,TRBJ2-2,TGTGCCATCCACAGGGAACACACCGGGGAGCTGTTTTTT,CAIHREHTGELFF
-,-,TRBV19,TRBJ1-4,TGTGCCAGTAGTATAGGAGATGAAAAACTGTTTTTT,CASSIGDEKLFF
large,TRBD2,TRBV2,TRBJ2-1,TGTGCCAGCCTGGGACTAGCGGGAGGCTTCGGAAATGAGCAGTTCTTC,CASLGLAGGFGNEQFF
-,TRBD2,TRBV9,TRBJ2-1,TGTGCCAGCAGCGTTTATTCTAGCGGGAGCCCTTCCCCGTTCTTC,CASSVYSSGSPSPFF
-,-,TRBV10-3,TRBJ2-1,TGTGCCATCAGTGATAGAAGCGCCTCCTACAATGAGCAGTTCTTC,CAISDRSASYNEQFF
-,-,TRBV19,TRBJ2-1,TGTGCCAGTACCGCCACCAGGGACTACAATGAGCAGTTCTTC,CASTATRDYNEQFF
-,TRBD2,TRBV4-3,TRBJ2-3,TGCGCCAGCAGCCAAGATTTGAGGGCCAGCGGGGATGGCGATACGCAGTATTTT,CASSQDLRASGDGDTQYF
-,-,TRBV6-8,TRBJ2-7,TGTGCCAGCAGCGGAAGGGGAAGCTCCTACGAGCAGTACTTC,CASSGRGSSYEQYF
-,TRBD2,TRBV5-6,TRBJ2-5,TGTGCCAGCAGCGCTCTGCCGGGACTAGCGATTGACTTCCAAGAGACCCAGTACTTC,CASSALPGLAIDFQETQYF
-,-,TRBV30,TRBJ2-7,TGTGCCTGGAACTTGGGCCTCCCCTACGAGCAGTACTTC,CAWNLGLPYEQYF
-,TRBD1,TRBV9,TRBJ1-2,TGTGCCAGCAGCAACGGATGGACAGGGGACTATGGCTACACCTTC,CASSNGWTGDYGYTF
-,TRBD2,TRBV10-3,TRBJ2-1,TGTGCCATCAGTGTGGCTAGCGGGATGAGCGATGAGCAGTTCTTC,CAISVASGMSDEQFF
-,-,TRBV25-1,TRBJ1-1,TGTGCCAGCAGTGAATTCGGTTACACTGAAGCTTTCTTT,CASSEFGYTEAFF
once,TRBD1,TRBV7-7,TRBJ2-7,TGTGCCAGCAGCTGGGACAGGGGCGACGAGCAGTACTTC,CASSWDRGDEQYF
once,-,TRBV21-1,TRBJ2-7,TGTGCCAGCACCTACCGGTACAGGGCCTACGAGCAGTACTTC,CASTYRYRAYEQYF
-,-,TRBV6-1,TRBJ2-6,TGTGCCAGCAGTGACGGGACTTTTGTGGCCAACGTCCTGACTTTC,CASSDGTFVANVLTF
-,-,TRBV7-8,TRBJ2-2,TGTGCCAGCAGCAAGATTGGCGACATACCTGACCTGTACACCGGGGAGCTGTTTTTT,CASSKIGDIPDLYTGELFF
-,TRBD2,TRBV19,TRBJ2-3,TGTGCCAGTAGTATCGGTAGACTAGCGGTGGGAGATACGCAGTATTTT,CASSIGRLAVGDTQYF
-,-,TRBV18,TRBJ1-2,TGTGCCAGCTCACCCGGAGCGGGTCCGTATGGCTACACCTTC,CASSPGAGPYGYTF
-,-,TRBV10-3,TRBJ2-5,TGTGCCATCAGTGAGCCTGACAGGGAGGTAGAGACCCAGTACTTC,CAISEPDREVETQYF
-,TRBD1,TRBV11-2,TRBJ1-3,TGTGCCAGCAGCTTCGACAGGGACTCTGGAAACACCATATATTTT,CASSFDRDSGNTIYF
-,TRBD1,TRBV5-1,TRBJ2-7,TGCGCCAGCAGCTTGGGGGACAGGGGGCGCCCCTACGAGCAGTACTTC,CASSLGDRGRPYEQYF
-,TRBD2,TRBV4-1,TRBJ2-1,TGCGCCAGCAGCCAACGAACTAGCGGGGGATCCTACAATGAGCAGTTCTTC,CASSQRTSGGSYNEQFF
-,-,TRBV6-1,TRBJ1-5,TGTGCCAGCAGTGAATGGGGGGTCAATCAGCCCCAGCATTTT,CASSEWGVNQPQHF
-,TRBD1,TRBV7-2,TRBJ1-5,TGTGCCAGCAGCCCAGCCAGGACAGGGGGTCTTCAGCCCCAGCATTTT,CASSPARTGGLQPQHF
-,-,TRBV6-4,TRBJ1-1,TGTGCCAGCAGTGAGACAGAAATGAACACTGAAGCTTTCTTT,CASSETEMNTEAFF
-,-,TRBV10-2,TRBJ1-1,TGCGCCAGCAGTGAGTGGCAGGTGGACACTGAAGCTTTCTTT,CASSEWQVDTEAFF
-,TRBD2,TRBV5-1,TRBJ2-3,TGCGCCAGCAGCATCCTGGGGACTAGCGGGTCTATTTATACGCAGTATTTT,CASSILGTSGSIYTQYF
few,TRBD2,TRBV7-3,TRBJ2-1,TGTGCCAGCAGCTTAAGGTCGGGACTAGCGGGAATCTACAATGAGCAGTTCTTC,CASSLRSGLAGIYNEQFF
-,-,TRBV7-9,TRBJ2-7,TGTGCCAGCAGCCCCACAGGGTCCTACGAGCAGTACTTC,CASSPTGSYEQYF
-,-,TRBV5-5,TRBJ1-2,TGTGCCAGCAGCAAAGGGGTTCGGTATGGCTACACCTTC,CASSKGVRYGYTF
few,TRBD2,TRBV6-5,TRBJ2-1,TGTGCCAGCAGTTACGGGAGCGGGGGAGCTCTGAATGAGCAGTTCTTC,CASSYGSGGALNEQFF
-,TRBD1,TRBV19,TRBJ1-5,TGTGCCAGTAGAGCGGACAGGGTAGGCAATCAGCCCCAGCATTTT,CASRADRVGNQPQHF
-,-,TRBV11-2,TRBJ2-5,TGTGCCAGCAGCCCCAGATACGGTCCGAGGGAGACCCAGTACTTC,CASSPRYGPRETQYF
-,-,TRBV27,TRBJ1-5,TGTGCCAGCAGCTGGACACCATATAGCAATCAGCCCCAGCATTTT,CASSWTPYSNQPQHF
-,TRBD1,TRBV5-3,TRBJ2-7,TGTGCCAGAAGCCCCGCCGGGACAGCGAATCGCGAGCAGTACTTC,CARSPAGTANREQYF
-,-,TRBV13,TRBJ2-7,TGTGCCAGCAGCCAGCGGGACATTAACTACGAGCAGTACTTC,CASSQRDINYEQYF
-,TRBD1,TRBV19,TRBJ2-7,TGTGCCAGTAGTATAGCGGACAGGGGTCGGTACGAGCAGTACTTC,CASSIADRGRYEQYF
once,TRBD2,TRBV5-6,TRBJ2-7,TGTGCCAGCAGTTCGAGCGGGATAGTCTACGAGCAGTACTTC,CASSSSGIVYEQYF
-,TRBD1,TRBV5-4,TRBJ1-2,TGTGCCAGCAGCTTGGGACAGGGTGGCGTCTATGGCTACACCTTC,CASSLGQGGVYGYTF
-,-,TRBV10-1,TRBJ2-3,TGCGCCAGCAGTCTCGGACAGAGCACAGATACGCAGTATTTT,CASSLGQSTDTQYF
-,-,TRBV27,TRBJ2-7,TGTGCCAGCACCCTTCGTGCGGGACAGAGCTACGAGCAGTACTTC,CASTLRAGQSYEQYF
-,-,TRBV23-1,TRBJ2-7,TGCGCCAGCAGTCAAGCGGAAACAGGCGCACCCTACGAGCAGTACTTC,CASSQAETGAPYEQYF
-,-,TRBV4-1,TRBJ2-5,TGCGCCAGCAGCCTCAGGCCCCACCGACAGACCCAAGAGACCCAGTACTTC,CASSLRPHRQTQETQYF
-,-,TRBV5-6,TRBJ1-5,TGTGCCAGCAGCTGGGGGGGAGGGGCATTCAGCAATCAGCCCCAGCATTTT,CASSWGGGAFSNQPQHF
-,TRBD2,TRBV6-4,TRBJ2-1,TGTGCCAGCAGTAATCTAGCGGGGGACTACAATGAGCAGTTCTTC,CASSNLAGDYNEQFF
-,-,TRBV2,TRBJ1-4,TGTGCCAGCAACGACTCTCCGGGACTCCTTAATGAAAAACTGTTTTTT,CASNDSPGLLNEKLFF
-,TRBD2,TRBV5-6,TRBJ2-5,TGTGCCAGCAGCTTGCTAGCGGGGGAGTTCCAAGAGACCCAGTACTTC,CASSLLAGEFQETQYF
-,-,TRBV6-5,TRBJ1-3,TGTGCCAGCAGTTATTCAGGGGCAGGAAACACCATATATTTT,CASSYSGAGNTIYF
-,TRBD2,TRBV4-3,TRBJ2-2,TGCGCCAGCAGCCAAGACTCGGGGGGTATGAACACCGGGGAGCTGTTTTTT,CASSQDSGGMNTGELFF
few,TRBD1,TRBV6-1,TRBJ1-2,TGTGCCAGCAGTCCCGGGACAGGGGGATTGGTCGGCTACACCTTC,CASSPGTGGLVGYTF